This TCR beta chain was obtained from a study of post-analysis software for immune sequencing data. Study results and limitations: F measure showed strong co-clustering of same-batch samples. Among five TRBV segments more frequent in patients than controls were TRBV5-6, TRBV5-1 and TRBV20-1.

Unique molecular identifiers were built into the TCR beta cDNA libraries. TCRdb processed the PCR reads anew with MiXCR; each CDR3 protein has one entry. The profile shows approximately 400,000 distinct CDR3 sequences, less than 35% of them singletons. Points on this clonotype: Its antigen is as yet unknown.

J gave up 5 bases and V 5 bases, and 7 bases lay outside the gene matches. Germline lookup yields CDR1 KGHSH and CDR2 LQKENI. The length of the CDR3 is 15 residues. The sample comprised blood. The gene calls are TRBV18 and TRBJ1-5, with 9 bases aligning to TRBD1. This clonotype was obtained from a girl aged 10 to 17 with multiple sclerosis. In DNA, the CDR3 is TGTGCCAGCTCATCGAAGGGACAGGGCCATCAGCCCCAGCATTTT. It codes for CASSSKGQGHQPQHF. The complete variable domain, with remaining parts taken from reference TRBV18 and TRBJ1-5, reads NAGVMQNPRHLVRRRGQEARLRCSPMKGHSHVYWYRQLPEEGLKFMVYLQKENIIDESGMPKERFSAEFPKEGPSILRIQQVVRGDSAAYFCASSSKGQGHQPQHFGDGTRLSIL.